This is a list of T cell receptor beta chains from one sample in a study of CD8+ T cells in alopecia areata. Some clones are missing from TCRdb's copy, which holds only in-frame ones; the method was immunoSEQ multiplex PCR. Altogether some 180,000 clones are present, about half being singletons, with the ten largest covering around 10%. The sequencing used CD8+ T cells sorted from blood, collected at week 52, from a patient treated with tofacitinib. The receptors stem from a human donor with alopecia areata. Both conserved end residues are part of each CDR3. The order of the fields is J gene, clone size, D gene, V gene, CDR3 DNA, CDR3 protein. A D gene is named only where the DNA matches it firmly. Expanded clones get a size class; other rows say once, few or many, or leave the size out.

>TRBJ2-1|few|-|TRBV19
TGTGCCAGTAGTATAGCCACCGATGAGCAGTTCTTC
CASSIATDEQFF
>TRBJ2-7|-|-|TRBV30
TGTGCCTGGAGTGTGAAGACGGTCAGCTCCTACGAGCAGTACTTC
CAWSVKTVSSYEQYF
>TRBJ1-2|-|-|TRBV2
TGTGCCAGCAGTTCCAGACCTAACTATGGCTACACCTTC
CASSSRPNYGYTF
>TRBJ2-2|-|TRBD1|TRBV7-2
TGTGCCAGCAGCTTGGCCGGGACAGGGAAGGCCGGGGAGCTGTTTTTT
CASSLAGTGKAGELFF
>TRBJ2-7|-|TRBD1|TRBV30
TGTGCCTGGAACACCGGGACAGGGGTTTCGTACTTC
CAWNTGTGVSYF
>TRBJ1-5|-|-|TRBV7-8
TGTGCCAGCAGCTTAATCCGGGAACAGCCCCAGCATTTT
CASSLIREQPQHF
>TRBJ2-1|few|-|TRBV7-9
TGTGCCAGCAGCTTAGATGAAGCGATGGGGATCTTC
CASSLDEAMGIF
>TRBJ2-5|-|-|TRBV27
TGTGCCAGCAGCGTCATGTACCAAGAGACCCAGTACTTC
CASSVMYQETQYF
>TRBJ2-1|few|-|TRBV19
TGTGCCAGTATCTCACCGAGGAATGAGCAGTTCTTC
CASISPRNEQFF
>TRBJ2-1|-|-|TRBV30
TGTGCCTGGAGTCAGGGCTACAATGAGCAGTTCTTC
CAWSQGYNEQFF
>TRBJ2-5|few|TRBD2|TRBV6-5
TGTGCCAGCAGTCCCCTGACTAGCGTCGAGACCCAGTACTTC
CASSPLTSVETQYF
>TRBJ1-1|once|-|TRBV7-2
TGTGCCACCCAATCGAGGGGGGACACTGAAGCTTTCTTT
CATQSRGDTEAFF
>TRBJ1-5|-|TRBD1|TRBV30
TGTGCCTGGAGTGTGGACAGGGGAGATCAGCCCCAGCATTTT
CAWSVDRGDQPQHF
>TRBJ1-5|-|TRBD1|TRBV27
TGTGCCAGCAGTTCTCGGACAGGGGATCAGCCCCAGCATTTT
CASSSRTGDQPQHF
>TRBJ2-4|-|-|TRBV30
TGTGCCTGGAGAGCGCAGGGGAGGTTGGTGAACATTCAGTACTTC
CAWRAQGRLVNIQYF
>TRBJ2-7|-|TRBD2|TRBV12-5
TGTGCTAGTGGGACAGCGGGGGCCGCCTACGAGCAGTACTTC
CASGTAGAAYEQYF
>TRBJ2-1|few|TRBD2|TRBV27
TGTGCCAGCAGTTCCCGTAGCGGGGGTTACAATGAGCAGTTCTTC
CASSSRSGGYNEQFF
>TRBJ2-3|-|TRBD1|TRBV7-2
TGTGCCAGCAGCCAAGATGAGGGACAGGGCGCAGATACGCAGTATTTT
CASSQDEGQGADTQYF
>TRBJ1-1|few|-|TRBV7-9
TGTGCCAGCAGCTTAGTCGCGAACACTGAAGCTTTCTTT
CASSLVANTEAFF
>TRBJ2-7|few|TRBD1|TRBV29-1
TGCAGCGTTATAACCGGGACAGGGGGAGACGAGCAGTACTTC
CSVITGTGGDEQYF
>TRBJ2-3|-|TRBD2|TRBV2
TGTGCCAGCAGTGTCTGGGAGGGTGTCCGCACAGATACGCAGTATTTT
CASSVWEGVRTDTQYF
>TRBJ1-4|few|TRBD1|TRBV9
TGTGCCAGCAGCGTAGGGAATCAGGGGGCTGCTAATGAAAAACTGTTTTTT
CASSVGNQGAANEKLFF
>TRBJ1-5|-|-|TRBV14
TGTGCCAGCAGCCCGAATGGCAATCAGCCCCAGCATTTT
CASSPNGNQPQHF
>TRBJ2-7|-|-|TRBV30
TGTGCCTGGGGACTACCCTCCTACGAGCAGTACTTC
CAWGLPSYEQYF
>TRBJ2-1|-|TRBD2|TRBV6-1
TGTGCCAGCAGTGAGGCTAGCGGTGGCTACAATGAGCAGTTCTTC
CASSEASGGYNEQFF
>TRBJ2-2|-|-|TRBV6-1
TGTGCCAGCAGTGAATGGGGACCCCTACTCACCGGGGAGCTGTTTTTT
CASSEWGPLLTGELFF